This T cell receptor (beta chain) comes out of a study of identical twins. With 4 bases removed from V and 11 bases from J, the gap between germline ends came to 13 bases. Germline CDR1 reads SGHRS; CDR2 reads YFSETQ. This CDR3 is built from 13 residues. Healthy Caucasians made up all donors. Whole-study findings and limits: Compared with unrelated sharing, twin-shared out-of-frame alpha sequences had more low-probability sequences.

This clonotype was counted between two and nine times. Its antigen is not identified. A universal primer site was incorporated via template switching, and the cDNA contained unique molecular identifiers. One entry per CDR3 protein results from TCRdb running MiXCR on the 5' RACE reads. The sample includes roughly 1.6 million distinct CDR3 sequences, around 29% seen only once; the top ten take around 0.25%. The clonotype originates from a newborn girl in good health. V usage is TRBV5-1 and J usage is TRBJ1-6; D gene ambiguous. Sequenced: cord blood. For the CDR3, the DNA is TGCGCCAGCAGCCAACTCCTTCGGGCACCCCTCCACTTT. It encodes CASSQLLRAPLHF.